This is a list of T cell receptor beta chains from one sample in a study of cytomegalovirus exposure and HLA in healthy donors. Generated by immunoSEQ multiplex PCR, the TCRdb table keeps only in-frame clones and is missing some. The data contain over 150,000 clones, 65% to 80% of them singletons. Material for sequencing was PBMCs. These receptors were obtained from a middle-aged man in good health and CMV-seronegative. The conserved cysteine and the conserved F or W are not part of the CDR3 here. The D gene is left open where the match is weak.

>TRBJ2-2|TRBV9|NA
ASSVALDTGELF
>TRBJ2-3|TRBV28|TRBD2
ASSSSGTGDTQY
>TRBJ1-6|TRBV2|TRBD1
ASKLAGGSYNSPLH
>TRBJ2-7|TRBV9|NA
ASSVAGTSSSYEQY
>TRBJ1-3|TRBV6-5|NA
ASSNRTYWGNTIY
>TRBJ1-5|TRBV4-2|NA
ASSQGGRGNQPQH
>TRBJ1-1|TRBV27|TRBD1
ASIPRGRPTEAF
>TRBJ2-7|TRBV4-2|NA
ASSHRDTYLRAEQY
>TRBJ1-1|TRBV5-4|NA
ASSLGGRTEAF
>TRBJ1-2|TRBV6-5|TRBD1
ASSYSGGGVYGYT
>TRBJ1-4|TRBV4-2|TRBD1
ASSQDQQGGGEKLF
>TRBJ2-5|TRBV29-1|TRBD1
SGYRGIQETQY
>TRBJ2-7|TRBV10-2|NA
ASSESWGLTYEQY
>TRBJ2-3|TRBV6-1|NA
ASKPGLQPTDTQY
>TRBJ1-2|TRBV7-3|TRBD1
ASSSGTGNGYT
>TRBJ2-1|TRBV10-3|TRBD2
AISELAGGSYNEQF
>TRBJ1-2|TRBV6-5|TRBD1
ASSYSGQGGYGYT
>TRBJ2-7|TRBV5-4|TRBD2
ASSLNVVRGDYEQY
>TRBJ1-4|TRBV4-1|NA
ASSQDLSRAYEKLF
>TRBJ2-1|TRBV6-1|NA
ASSEREVAHEQF
>TRBJ1-5|TRBV19|NA
ASSMYGQINQPQH
>TRBJ1-2|TRBV5-1|TRBD1
ATLNDRDGYT
>TRBJ2-5|TRBV28|TRBD2
ASRLSGGWETQY
>TRBJ1-2|TRBV11-2|NA
ASSFWSYGYT
>TRBJ2-2|TRBV7-9|TRBD2
ASSPRLAGGGTGELF
>TRBJ2-2|TRBV19|TRBD1
ASSTTDRPGELF
>TRBJ2-5|TRBV2|NA
ASSEVREETQY
>TRBJ1-1|TRBV30|TRBD1
AWSAGTGGQGAF
>TRBJ2-5|TRBV7-9|NA
ASSLYLSQETQY
>TRBJ1-2|TRBV5-1|NA
ASSSGEPGYT
>TRBJ2-3|TRBV5-1|NA
ASSLDSGESTDTQY
>TRBJ2-1|TRBV9|TRBD1
ASSVTGVASYNEQF
>TRBJ2-7|TRBV10-3|TRBD2
AISRGLAGGTEYEQY
>TRBJ2-1|TRBV9|NA
ASSESILNEQF
>TRBJ1-4|TRBV10-3|NA
AISERDTQEKLF
>TRBJ2-3|TRBV10-1|NA
ASSTSGLSADTQY
>TRBJ1-1|TRBV7-8|NA
ASTRGVGGNTEAF
>TRBJ1-1|TRBV15|NA
ATSRGDQGEAF
>TRBJ2-7|TRBV2|TRBD1
ASGGQGAMYEQY
>TRBJ1-2|TRBV12-5|NA
ASGLLRETEGLNYGYT
>TRBJ2-6|TRBV27|NA
ASSSMDGISGANVLT
>TRBJ2-7|TRBV5-1|TRBD1
ASSLAGDRVLYEQY
>TRBJ1-4|TRBV11-2|TRBD1
ASSSWDSREKLF
>TRBJ2-3|TRBV10-3|NA
ATLRGLAPGDTQY
>TRBJ1-5|TRBV6-1|NA
ASSEQDSWLQPQH
>TRBJ2-2|TRBV6-4|TRBD1
ASSGAKDRVNTGELF
>TRBJ2-4|TRBV30|NA
AWAPGGSGNIQY
>TRBJ1-5|TRBV30|TRBD1
AWGLGTAYGEPQH
>TRBJ1-4|TRBV2|TRBD1
ASSGSGQSNEKLF
>TRBJ1-5|TRBV18|NA
ASSPSTQEPQH